The 3 T cell receptor beta chains in this list originate from one sample, sequenced in a study of blood T cell repertoires in COVID-19 (dated by TCRdb to 2020 to 2022). Receptor libraries were prepared by the immunoSEQ multiplex PCR assay. TCRdb holds this immuneACCESS table with in-frame rearrangements only. Some clones are missing; in checked studies, unresolved V genes explain under half, and the rest has no known cause. Here the sample has almost 200,000 clones; around four fifths occur a single time. The ten largest clones take up approximately 0.9% of the sample. The specimen was peripheral blood. These receptors were obtained from a man aged 55 to 69 with COVID-19, enrolled during active disease.

In its sample, this clone was seen once. J is TRBJ1-1 and V is TRBV3-1 (or the pseudogene TRBV3-2); D is perhaps TRBD1 (5 bases). The CDR3 loop spans 14 amino acids. In germline, CDR1 is LGHDT, CDR2 YNNKEL (reference sequence). V lost 3 bases, J lost 4 bases, and 12 bases lay in between. CDR3 loop: CASSQQGWGTEAFF. The CDR3 DNA is TGTGCCAGCAGCCAGCAGGGTTGGGGCACTGAAGCTTTCTTT.

To note about this clone: At one of its ends the junction is not consistent with the germline gene, which may arise from a read error. Other DNA sequences within the sample encode an identical CDR3. The V call is TRBV15, the J call TRBJ1-2; TRBD1 agrees at 10 bases. CDR3 length: 13 residues. Germline CDR1 and CDR2: LNHNV and YYDKDF (reference sequence). CDR3 in amino acids: CATSRGTGDGYTF. The CDR3 bases are TGCGCCACCAGCAGAGGGACAGGGGATGGCTACACCTTC.

This chain joins TRBV7-2 and TRBJ1-4, with D maybe TRBD1 (5 bases). CDR1 and CDR2 (germline): SGHTA, FQGNSA. V lost 1 base, J lost 7 bases, and 13 bases lay in between. This CDR3 comprises 15 residues. The CDR3 DNA reads TGTGCCAGCAGCTTAGAGGGGCGTGAAGGTGAAAAACTGTTTTTT. Translation gives CASSLEGREGEKLFF.